This TCR beta chain was profiled in a study of shared T cell receptors in the human thymus. The germline V gene has CDR1 SGHRS and CDR2 YFSETQ. J was trimmed by 4 bases and V by 4 bases; bases with no gene match: 13. There are 19 residues in the CDR3. Method: immunoSEQ multiplex PCR; TCRdb's copy keeps in-frame clones and lacks some. The sample records roughly 660,000 clones, around nine tenths being singletons. The same specimen was also included in a second study, on human thymus T cells. That source reports: Immunologically healthy infants in Finland undergoing congenital heart defect surgery were the donors. In thymic and blood repertoires alike, V and J usage looked biased. Related research described strongly overlapping thymic repertoires in unrelated people.

The TCR sequence derives from a boy in the first two years of life with a congenital heart defect. Sequencing was performed on thymocytes. V and J are TRBV5-1 and TRBJ2-3; TRBD2 matches 15 bases. The CDR3 sequence: CASSPGTSGRTLSPDTQYF. CDR3 nucleotides: TGCGCCAGCAGCCCAGGGACTAGCGGGAGGACATTGAGCCCAGATACGCAGTATTTT.